One sample yielded the 25 T cell receptor beta chains listed below, sequenced in a study of OX40 agonist ivuxolimab in advanced cancers. Repertoires were generated with immunoSEQ multiplex PCR, while TCRdb's copy carries only in-frame clones and drops some. The top ten hold approximately 2.6% of the sample, which has more than 45,000 clones, more than 70% seen once. Sequencing was performed on CD4+ or CD8+ T cells sorted from blood, taken in a trial of the OX40 agonist ivuxolimab. All receptors derive from an adult with an advanced solid tumor such as melanoma, head and neck, liver or kidney cancer.

The rearrangement joins TRBV21-1 to TRBJ1-1; the table gives TRBD1 as D, unverified against the DNA. TRBV21-1 is labeled a pseudogene. The CDR3 length is 13 residues. CDR3 loop: CASSDRQNREAFF. The CDR3 DNA is TGTGCCAGCAGCGACCGACAGAATCGGGAAGCTTTCTTT.

This clone came up once. The gene calls are TRBV11-2 and TRBJ1-1; D gene unclear. The V end was cut by 5 bases, the J end by 0 bases, with 10 bases between. Germline CDR1 and CDR2: SGHAT and FQNNGV. This CDR3 has 14 amino acids. The CDR3 DNA reads as TGTGCCAGCAGCGATCCGGGCCTGAACACTGAAGCTTTCTTT. This gives the protein CASSDPGLNTEAFF.

CDR3 in amino acids: CASSPLFGRGNNEQFF. The CDR3 nucleotides are TGTGCCAGCAGTCCCCTTTTCGGGAGGGGGAACAATGAGCAGTTCTTC. V is TRBV14 and J is TRBJ2-1; TRBD2 aligns across 8 bases. The CDR3 totals 16 residues. Germline lookup yields CDR1 SGHDN and CDR2 FVKESK. The junction had 12 bases not matched to a gene; V was cut back by 6 bases and J by 5 bases. Full variable domain (missing parts from reference TRBV14 and TRBJ2-1): EAGVTQFPSHSVIEKGQTVTLRCDPISGHDNLYWYRRVMGKEIKFLLHFVKESKQDESGMPNNRFLAERTGGTYSTLKVQPAELEDSGVYFCASSPLFGRGNNEQFFGPGTRLTVL.

This chain uses TRBV6-1 with TRBJ2-7, with 7 bases aligning to TRBD2. Germline CDR1 is MNHNS and CDR2 is SASEGT. With 7 bases clipped from V and 7 bases from J, the junction kept 16 bases outside the gene matches. CDR3 length: 15 amino acids. The CDR3 reads CASTFGGTVPGEQYF. The CDR3 nucleotides are TGTGCCAGCACTTTCGGGGGGACCGTCCCGGGGGAGCAGTACTTC.

The chain carries TRBV6-5 and TRBJ2-1; D call uncertain. This CDR3 comprises 12 residues. Germline loops: CDR1 MNHEY, CDR2 SVGAGI. Trimming stripped 6 bases from V and 8 bases from J, with 11 bases between. The CDR3 is CASSRSGYEQFF. The CDR3 DNA follows: TGTGCCAGCAGCCGCTCTGGATATGAGCAGTTCTTC.

This clone is categorized as medium-sized (0.01 to 0.1%). The CDR3 nucleotides are TGCGCCAGCAGCTTGAGGCCCTCGAACACTGAAGCTTTCTTT. It specifies CASSLRPSNTEAFF. The gene calls are TRBV5-1 and TRBJ1-1; no firm D call. CDR1 is SGHRS and CDR2 is YFSETQ in the germline V gene. The V and J ends lost 1 base and 1 base respectively, with 8 bases between them. The CDR3 spans 14 residues.

The V call is TRBV28, the J call TRBJ2-3; D might be TRBD1 (5 bases). Per the germline V gene, CDR1 is MDHEN and CDR2 is SYDVKM. V lost 4 bases to trimming and J lost 0 bases, with 11 bases between them. This CDR3 has 15 residues. The CDR3 bases are TGTGCCAGCAGTTCCGACAGCACTAGCACAGATACGCAGTATTTT. Its translation is CASSSDSTSTDTQYF.

J is TRBJ2-5 and V is TRBV27, with TRBD1 matching over 7 bases. CDR3 size: 14 residues. V gave up 6 bases and J gave up 2 bases; unmatched junction bases: 6. Germline-derived CDR1 and CDR2 are MNHEY and SMNVEV (reference sequence). The CDR3 DNA reads TGTGCCAGCAGCAACAGGGGTGGGCAAGAGACCCAGTACTTC. Its protein product is CASSNRGGQETQYF.

The V call is TRBV6-6, the J call TRBJ2-7, with D perhaps given as TRBD1 or TRBD2 (5 bases each). The CDR3 sequence is 15 residues long. Trimming shortened V by 2 bases and J by 2 bases, and 13 bases separated the two germline ends. The germline V gene encodes CDR1 MNHNY and CDR2 SVGAGI (reference sequence). The CDR3 protein is CASSYRVRGAYEQYF. Written as DNA, the CDR3 is TGTGCCAGCAGTTACAGGGTGCGAGGGGCCTACGAGCAGTACTTC.

The chain combines TRBV29-1 with TRBJ2-5, with 7 bases fitting TRBD2. This CDR3 region has 12 residues. With V trimmed by 2 bases and J by 5 bases, 2 bases remained unmatched. The germline V gene has CDR1 SQVTM and CDR2 ANQGSEA. The CDR3: CSVEWGGETQYF. The CDR3 DNA follows: TGCAGCGTTGAATGGGGAGGGGAGACCCAGTACTTC.

The chain has TRBV2 and TRBJ1-1; D uncertain. V lost 4 bases to trimming and J lost 7 bases, with 7 bases between them. CDR1 and CDR2 from the germline V gene are SNHLY and FYNNEI. The CDR3 has 11 residues. CDR3 sequence (DNA): TGTGCCAGCAGTGGTGGAGGTGAAGCTTTCTTT. Its translation is CASSGGGEAFF.

The chain uses TRBV7-9 and TRBJ1-5; unclear D gene. The CDR3 loop spans 13 amino acids. Trimming pared 5 bases from V and 4 bases from J, leaving 9 bases between. The germline gives CDR1 SEHNR, CDR2 FQNEAQ (reference sequence). For the CDR3, the DNA is TGTGCCAGCAGCCCCACAGATAATCAGCCCCAGCATTTT. Translated: CASSPTDNQPQHF.

Here the CDR3 reads CASSQDWGFGGEAFF. In DNA, the CDR3 is TGTGCCAGCAGCCAAGATTGGGGGTTCGGTGGTGAAGCTTTCTTT. This rearrangement joins TRBV14 to TRBJ1-1; possible D gene TRBD1, 5 bases. Trimming stripped 0 bases from V and 7 bases from J, with 15 bases between. Germline V gene lookup returns CDR1 SGHDN and CDR2 FVKESK. The CDR3 is made up of 15 amino acids.

The rearrangement joins TRBV5-1 to TRBJ2-5; D is possibly TRBD1 (5 bases). Germline CDR1 and CDR2: SGHRS and YFSETQ. The ends were cut back, 3 bases at V and 4 bases at J, with 10 bases in the middle. This CDR3 region has 13 residues. DNA of the CDR3: TGCGCCAGCAGCTGGATGACAGCAGAGACCCAGTACTTC. Translation gives CASSWMTAETQYF.

This clone was counted once. This chain uses TRBV7-6 with TRBJ1-2; tentatively, D is TRBD1 (6 bases). The CDR3 has 14 residues. Trimming took off 3 bases at V and 0 bases at J, with 8 bases between the two ends. The V gene's germline CDR1 is SGHVS and CDR2 FNYEAQ. CDR3 sequence reads: CASSLGHPNYGYTF. The CDR3 bases are TGTGCCAGCAGCTTGGGACACCCTAACTATGGCTACACCTTC.

This clone was observed a few times. V usage is TRBV5-1 and J usage is TRBJ1-1; D is perhaps TRBD1 (6 bases). Trimming left V 0 bases short and J 1 base short, with 16 bases between. The V gene's germline CDR1 is SGHRS and CDR2 YFSETQ. There are 17 residues in the CDR3. Here the CDR3 DNA reads TGCGCCAGCAGCTTGGGTTTCGGGGGGCTAGGGAACACTGAAGCTTTCTTT. Its protein product is CASSLGFGGLGNTEAFF.

The chain couples TRBV7-9 to TRBJ2-3; 8 bases agree with TRBD2. Germline loops: CDR1 SEHNR, CDR2 FQNEAQ (reference sequence). Trimming removed 3 bases from V and 4 bases from J; junction bases left unmatched: 15. The CDR3 covers 18 residues. The CDR3 nucleotides are TGTGCCAGCAGCTTGCTAAGTTACAGCGGGAGTGACGCAGATACGCAGTATTTT. The encoded protein is CASSLLSYSGSDADTQYF.

The genes are TRBV20-1 and TRBJ1-2, with D perhaps matching TRBD1 (5 bases). Trimming took off 5 bases at V and 8 bases at J, with 12 bases between the two ends. Germline CDR1 is DFQATT and CDR2 is SNEGSKA (reference sequence). This CDR3 has 11 residues. CDR3 residues: CSAPHRGGYTF. The CDR3 DNA is TGCAGTGCTCCCCACCGGGGCGGCTACACCTTC.

V gene TRBV6-1 combines with J gene TRBJ1-2; TRBD1 matches at 8 bases. Germline assignment: CDR1 MNHNS and CDR2 SASEGT. This CDR3 has 15 residues. V lost 2 bases and J lost 6; bases outside the gene matches: 8. As DNA, the CDR3 is TGTGCCAGCAGTGAACCGTTGGGCAGGGGGCATGGCTACACCTTC. As protein: CASSEPLGRGHGYTF.

V and J are TRBV7-3 and TRBJ1-1; weak D call: TRBD1 (5 bases). With 2 bases removed from V and 8 bases from J, the gap between germline ends came to 15 bases. The CDR3 runs 14 residues. CDR1 and CDR2 from the germline V gene are SGHTA and FQGTGA. DNA for the CDR3: TGTGCCAGCAGCTTACGAACTGGGACTATGGAAGCTTTCTTT. It codes for CASSLRTGTMEAFF.

The chain combines TRBV5-8 with TRBJ2-5; 10 bases align to TRBD2. This CDR3 is 15 amino acids long. V was clipped by 3 bases and J by 2 bases; unmatched bases: 4. Per germline, CDR1 SGHTS and CDR2 YDEGEE. The CDR3 loop reads CASSSGTSEQETQYF. CDR3 nucleotides: TGTGCCAGCAGCTCCGGGACTAGCGAACAAGAGACCCAGTACTTC.

The genes are TRBV6-5 and TRBJ2-7; TRBD1 is a possible D gene (6 bases). CDR3 length equals 15 residues. The V and J ends lost 0 bases and 2 bases respectively, with 11 bases between them. Germline lookup yields CDR1 MNHEY and CDR2 SVGAGI. CDR3 DNA: TGTGCCAGCAGTTACTCGACAACAGGGACCTACGAGCAGTACTTC. Protein: CASSYSTTGTYEQYF.

This sequence joins TRBV5-6 and TRBJ2-2, with D perhaps matching TRBD1 (5 bases). CDR1 SGHDT and CDR2 YYEEEE come from the germline V gene. Between the trimmed V and J ends, which lost 8 bases and 6 bases, there was a span of 11 bases. The CDR3 extends over 12 amino acids. The CDR3 coding sequence is TGTGCCAGTAAGCAGGGTTCCGGGGAGCTGTTTTTT. Encoded protein: CASKQGSGELFF. The full variable domain, with the rest looked up from reference TRBV5-6 and TRBJ2-2, is DAGVTQSPTHLIKTRGQQVTLRCSPKSGHDTVSWYQQALGQGPQFIFQYYEEEERQRGNFPDRFSGHQFPNYSSELNVNALLLGDSALYLCASKQGSGELFFGEGSRLTVL.

The rearrangement joins TRBV7-9 to TRBJ1-2, with 7 bases fitting TRBD1. The CDR3 is 14 residues long. Germline V gene data show CDR1 as SEHNR and CDR2 as FQNEAQ (reference sequence). The V gene end was trimmed by 8 bases and the J gene end by 4 bases; junction bases not matched to a gene: 10. CDR3 residues: CASSQGGSGYGYTF. The CDR3, as DNA: TGTGCCAGCTCCCAGGGGGGGTCTGGCTATGGCTACACCTTC.

The chain has TRBV29-1 and TRBJ2-5; 7 nucleotides match TRBD2. The CDR3 covers 18 residues. V gave up 4 bases and J gave up 0 bases; unmatched junction bases: 17. Germline V gives CDR1 SQVTM, CDR2 ANQGSEA. CDR3 sequence: CSVGGSGHSTDYQETQYF. Here the CDR3 DNA reads TGCAGCGTTGGGGGTAGCGGGCATTCCACAGACTACCAAGAGACCCAGTACTTC.